One sample yielded the 22 T cell receptor beta chains listed below, sequenced in a study of identical twins (dated by TCRdb to the mid-2010s). The library was obtained by 5' RACE. This sample was sequenced with an Illumina HiSeq 2000. The public reads were reanalyzed by TCRdb: fastp trimming at Q25, MiXCR alignment, in-frame beta chains only. Merged by CDR3 protein, the rows form single entries marked with the most common genes and DNA. The sample yields about 530,000 distinct CDR3 sequences; about 20% were counted once. About 0.5% of the sample goes to the ten largest clones. The same data also contributed to another study, on yellow fever vaccine responses in identical twins.

Input material: CD4+ T cells sorted from blood. The receptor set was obtained from a woman younger than 30 in good health.

The sample holds a few counts of this clonotype. J is TRBJ1-2 and V is TRBV29-1, with D possibly matching TRBD1 (5 bases). The germline CDR1 and CDR2 sequences are SQVTM and ANQGSEA. Deletions cut 7 bases from V and 5 bases from J, with 20 bases between. This CDR3 is 14 amino acids long. The CDR3 DNA reads as TGCAGCGCCCGGGGTAGGGGCAGGGAATATGGCTACACCTTC. Translating it yields CSARGRGREYGYTF.

The chain is built from TRBV6-2 or TRBV6-3 and TRBJ2-1; D possibly uses TRBD1 or TRBD2 (6 bases each). Looked up from germline, CDR1 is MNHEY and CDR2 is SVGEGT. CDR3 length equals 15 residues. With 2 bases removed from V and 5 bases from J, the gap between germline ends came to 13 bases. In nucleotides, the CDR3 is TGTGCCAGCAGTTACGACAAGGGGGGAAACAATGAGCAGTTCTTC. It is translated as CASSYDKGGNNEQFF.

The J gene is TRBJ2-1, the V gene TRBV10-3; unclear D gene. This CDR3 has 13 residues. The V gene's germline CDR1 is ENHRY and CDR2 SYGVKD. The V and J ends lost 0 bases and 8 bases respectively, with 8 bases between them. CDR3: CAISESVVDEQFF. The CDR3, as DNA: TGTGCCATCAGTGAGTCGGTAGTCGATGAGCAGTTCTTC.

This chain connects TRBV20-1 to TRBJ2-1; TRBD1 matches 9 bases. The CDR3 consists of 14 residues. J was trimmed by 3 bases and V by 6 bases; bases with no gene match: 6. Germline V CDR1 and CDR2: DFQATT, SNEGSKA (reference sequence). CDR3 sequence reads: CSARRTGVYNEQFF. CDR3 nucleotides: TGCAGTGCCCGGCGGACAGGGGTCTACAATGAGCAGTTCTTC.

This clonotype was seen more than once but under ten times. This chain connects TRBV12-3 or TRBV12-4 to TRBJ1-4; D is unclear. The CDR3 sequence is 14 residues long. V was cut by 6 bases and J by 8 bases, with 16 bases left in between. The CDR3 bases are TGTGCCAGCAGCCTCGGGCTTATGGGCGAAAAACTGTTTTTT. It encodes CASSLGLMGEKLFF.

The chain carries TRBV20-1 and TRBJ2-7, with 9 bases fitting TRBD2. V shed 6 bases and J 6 bases; nucleotides not matched to a gene: 9. The CDR3 covers 13 residues. The germline CDR1 and CDR2 sequences are DFQATT and SNEGSKA (reference sequence). CDR3 sequence (DNA): TGCAGTGCCCGGCGGGGGGGTATGGTCGAGCAGTACTTC. Its translation: CSARRGGMVEQYF.

This clonotype was picked up a small number of times. The rearrangement uses TRBV12-3 or TRBV12-4 and TRBJ2-1; 7 bases match TRBD2. The junction had 6 bases not matched to a gene; V was cut back by 7 bases and J by 0 bases. The CDR3 runs 15 residues. The CDR3 is CASTRAGASYNEQFF. The DNA of the CDR3 is TGTGCCAGCACACGTGCGGGAGCCTCCTACAATGAGCAGTTCTTC.

This clonotype has more than one count but fewer than ten. The CDR3 here is CASSVLGQGAYNEQFF. The CDR3 bases are TGTGCCAGCAGTGTCTTGGGACAGGGGGCTTACAATGAGCAGTTCTTC. This chain links TRBV13 with TRBJ2-1; the match to TRBD1 covers 12 bases. The CDR3 sequence is 16 residues long. Germline V gene lookup returns CDR1 PRHDT and CDR2 FYEKMQ (reference sequence). With 6 bases clipped from V and 4 bases from J, the junction kept 7 bases outside the gene matches.

As to this clonotype: Being one base from a much bigger clone, this may be a read error. This chain links TRBV12-3 or TRBV12-4 with TRBJ1-1; D is possibly TRBD1 (5 bases). Deletions cut 6 bases from V and 2 bases from J, with 10 bases between. The CDR3 totals 13 residues. The CDR3 here is CASRQDVNTEAFF. The CDR3 DNA reads TGTGCCAGCAGACAGGACGTTAACACTGAAGCTTTCTTT.

The V and J genes are TRBV15 and TRBJ2-5; TRBD2 aligns across 7 bases. V gave up 0 bases and J gave up 3 bases; unmatched junction bases: 7. CDR1 is LNHNV and CDR2 is YYDKDF in the germline V gene (reference sequence). The CDR3 has 16 residues. The CDR3 loop is CATSRDGAAGEETQYF. The CDR3 DNA reads TGTGCCACCAGCAGAGATGGGGCGGCGGGAGAAGAGACCCAGTACTTC.

The chain couples TRBV20-1 to TRBJ2-2; weak D call: TRBD2 (7 bases). The V end lost 6 bases, the J end lost 0 bases, and 14 bases lay between the germline ends. The CDR3 has 15 residues. Per germline, CDR1 DFQATT and CDR2 SNEGSKA (reference sequence). The CDR3 bases are TGCAGTGCCCCGGGGGGCGGCGCGAACACCGGGGAGCTGTTTTTT. Protein product: CSAPGGGANTGELFF.

The table lists this clonotype with a few counts. This chain links TRBV28 with TRBJ1-2; 9 bases align to TRBD1. Trimming cost V 10 bases and J 4 bases; bases outside gene matches: 10. The CDR3 is made up of 14 amino acids. Germline CDR1 and CDR2: MDHEN and SYDVKM. Here the CDR3 DNA reads TGTGCCACCAGCAGTGGGACAGGGTTCTATGGCTACACCTTC. Translated: CATSSGTGFYGYTF.

This clonotype was found many times. The rearrangement joins TRBV5-1 to TRBJ2-2, with no clear D. V shed 3 bases and J shed 7 bases, with 7 bases lying between them. Germline values: CDR1 SGHRS, CDR2 YFSETQ. This CDR3 region has 12 residues. CDR3 nucleotide sequence: TGCGCCAGCAGCTCCCAAGGCGGGGAGCTGTTTTTT. Amino acid sequence: CASSSQGGELFF.

This clonotype occurred a few times. The chain carries TRBV5-1 and TRBJ1-5; D unresolved. Germline V gives CDR1 SGHRS, CDR2 YFSETQ. The CDR3 extends over 14 amino acids. V lost 4 bases to trimming and J lost 3 bases, with 11 bases between them. The CDR3 loop is CASSPTEANQPQHF. The CDR3 DNA sequence: TGCGCCAGCAGCCCGACCGAGGCCAATCAGCCCCAGCATTTT.

This clonotype has just a few counts. The chain employs TRBV7-8 and TRBJ1-1; no clear D gene. Germline V gene sequence: CDR1 SGHVS, CDR2 FQNEAQ. The CDR3 covers 15 residues. V lost 5 bases, J lost 2 bases, and 15 bases lay in between. The CDR3 nucleotides read TGTGCCAGCAGCGCAAGCCCTGGGCCTAACACTGAAGCTTTCTTT. This gives the protein CASSASPGPNTEAFF.

CDR3 DNA sequence: TGTGCCACCAGTGATTCCGGGACAGGGGGCACTAGACTGAATGAGCAGTTCTTC. Translation: CATSDSGTGGTRLNEQFF. This chain links TRBV24-1 with TRBJ2-1; 12 bases are shared with TRBD1. V dropped 2 bases and J dropped 7; count of bases not matched to a gene: 11. The CDR3 sequence is 18 residues long. Per germline, CDR1 KGHDR and CDR2 SFDVKD.

The chain is built from TRBV6-2 or TRBV6-3 and TRBJ2-5, with no clear D. This CDR3 has 14 residues. Germline V gene data show CDR1 as MNHEY and CDR2 as SVGEGT. V lost 2 bases, J lost 3 bases, and 10 bases lay in between. CDR3: CASSYPAMEETQYF. As DNA, the CDR3 is TGTGCCAGCAGTTACCCCGCCATGGAAGAGACCCAGTACTTC.

In this sample, this clonotype turned up a few times. The chain uses TRBV28 and TRBJ2-1; tentative D call: TRBD1 (8 bases). From germline, CDR1 is MDHEN and CDR2 SYDVKM. Trimming removed 5 bases at V and 4 bases at J, with 18 bases between. The CDR3 sequence is 16 residues long. CDR3 protein: CASSTTGGVRYNEQFF. Here the CDR3 DNA reads TGTGCCAGCAGTACCACAGGGGGGGTAAGATACAATGAGCAGTTCTTC.

This clonotype turned up a few times. The chain has TRBV7-9 and TRBJ2-1, with 8 bases lining up with TRBD2. The germline gives CDR1 SEHNR, CDR2 FQNEAQ (reference sequence). This CDR3 comprises 15 residues. With V trimmed by 5 bases and J by 7 bases, 10 bases remained unmatched. As DNA, the CDR3 is TGTGCCAGCAGCAGCGGTAGCGGGAAGGCGAATGAGCAGTTCTTC. Protein: CASSSGSGKANEQFF. The whole variable domain, filled in from reference TRBV7-9 and TRBJ2-1, reads DTGVSQNPRHKITKRGQNVTFRCDPISEHNRLYWYRQTLGQGPEFLTYFQNEAQLEKSRLLSDRFSAERPKGSFSTLEIQRTEQGDSAMYLCASSSGSGKANEQFFGPGTRLTVL.

There are many counts of this clonotype. The junction does not match germline at one end; this may be a read error. This chain connects TRBV5-1 to TRBJ2-1; 7 positions match TRBD1. From germline, CDR1 is SGHRS and CDR2 YFSETQ. There are 15 residues in the CDR3. This CDR3 reads CASSLSGTDYNEQFF. In nucleotides, the CDR3 is TGTGCCAGCAGCTTAAGTGGGACAGACTACAATGAGCAGTTCTTC. Full variable domain (rest looked up from reference TRBV5-1 and TRBJ2-1): KAGVTQTPRYLIKTRGQQVTLSCSPISGHRSVSWYQQTPGQGLQFLFEYFSETQRNKGNFPGRFSGRQFSNSRSEMNVSTLELGDSALYLCASSLSGTDYNEQFFGPGTRLTVL.

The gene calls are TRBV7-8 and TRBJ2-4; 8 nucleotides match TRBD2. The germline CDR1 and CDR2 sequences are SGHVS and FQNEAQ. The V and J ends lost 7 bases and 3 bases, in that order; junction bases with no gene match: 8. This CDR3 has 15 amino acids. CDR3 protein: CASKAREGGKNIQYF. The CDR3 region has the DNA TGTGCCAGCAAGGCCCGGGAGGGAGGCAAAAACATTCAGTACTTC.

This clonotype was picked up a small number of times. This chain uses TRBV24-1 with TRBJ2-3; no reliable D call. Trimming cost V 6 bases and J 4 bases, with 4 bases left between them. Germline CDR1 KGHDR, CDR2 SFDVKD. This CDR3 is 11 amino acids long. The CDR3 reads CATSLADTQYF. CDR3 bases: TGTGCCACCAGTCTTGCAGATACGCAGTATTTT.